Following are 28 T cell receptor beta chains from one sample sequenced in a study of T cell repertoires in cytomegalovirus infection. TCRdb re-called the reads through MiXCR, storing one row per CDR3 protein. The sample has about a million distinct CDR3 sequences; more than 25% are singletons. The antigens these receptors bind are not known. The sample here was cultured CD8+ T cells from PBMCs, taken from culture after CMV antigen stimulation. These receptors were taken from a human donor in good health (CMV status not recorded). Some clones in this sample may be carry-over from other donors' samples.

V gene TRBV6-2 or TRBV6-3 combines with J gene TRBJ2-3; 8 bases map to TRBD2. The CDR3 has 15 amino acids. J gave up 3 bases and V 6 bases, and 8 bases lay outside the gene matches. CDR1 is MNHEY and CDR2 is SVGEGT in the germline V gene. CDR3 loop: CASRPRGAWTDTQYF. The CDR3 DNA sequence: TGTGCCAGCAGACCGCGGGGGGCCTGGACAGATACGCAGTATTTT.

In this sample, this clonotype turned up many times. The chain recombines TRBV4-1 with TRBJ2-7, with unresolved D. Germline-derived CDR1 and CDR2 are MGHRA and YSYEKL. With 1 base removed from V and 0 bases from J, the gap between germline ends came to 7 bases. This CDR3 is built from 14 residues. CDR3 residues: CASSQARGSYEQYF. CDR3 DNA sequence: TGCGCCAGCAGCCAAGCCCGCGGCTCCTACGAGCAGTACTTC.

This clonotype was observed at least ten times. The V call is TRBV7-6, the J call TRBJ1-4; possible D gene TRBD1, 5 bases. CDR3 length equals 16 residues. Germline CDR1 is SGHVS and CDR2 is FNYEAQ. V was shortened by 5 bases and J by 6 bases, with 19 bases between the two germline ends. The CDR3 sequence is CASSTDKRLGDEKLFF. The CDR3 bases are TGTGCCAGCAGCACGGACAAACGTCTGGGCGATGAAAAACTGTTTTTT.

V usage is TRBV10-3 and J usage is TRBJ2-1; 8 nucleotides match TRBD2. The CDR3 totals 14 residues. In germline, CDR1 is ENHRY, CDR2 SYGVKD. The V gene end was trimmed by 7 bases and the J gene end by 3 bases; junction bases not matched to a gene: 5. This chain's CDR3 is CAIIRTSSYNEQFF. The CDR3 DNA reads TGTGCCATCATCCGGACTAGCAGCTACAATGAGCAGTTCTTC.

Note on this clonotype: A much larger clone differs by one base, so this may be a read error. The rearrangement uses TRBV7-2 and TRBJ1-1; D uncertain. The CDR3 has 12 residues. Per the germline V gene, CDR1 is SGHTA and CDR2 is FQGNSA. V shed 5 bases and J shed 4 bases, with 8 bases lying between them. The CDR3 sequence is CTSSTRSTEAFF. DNA for the CDR3: TGTACCAGCAGCACCAGAAGCACTGAAGCTTTCTTT.

The chain carries TRBV19 and TRBJ1-2; perhaps TRBD1 as D (5 bases). The germline CDR1 and CDR2 sequences are LNHDA and SQIVND (reference sequence). This CDR3 has 13 residues. Trimming shortened V by 6 bases and J by 3 bases, and 11 bases separated the two germline ends. CDR3 coding DNA: TGTGCCAGTAGGCCACAGGAGCACTATGGCTACACCTTC. This encodes CASRPQEHYGYTF.

This clonotype turned up a few times. V and J are TRBV5-5 and TRBJ1-1; possible D gene TRBD1, 6 bases. CDR3 length equals 15 residues. Germline-derived CDR1 and CDR2 are SGHKS and YYEKEE (reference sequence). The germline V and J ends were trimmed by 4 bases and 5 bases, with 18 bases remaining between them. The CDR3 DNA follows: TGTGCCAGCAGCATGACGGGGTACAGGGCGACTGAAGCTTTCTTT. Translating gives CASSMTGYRATEAFF.

This clonotype has ten or more counts. The chain is built from TRBV4-3 and TRBJ1-2; D is perhaps TRBD1 (5 bases). Trimming pared 4 bases from V and 4 bases from J, leaving 16 bases between. Germline CDR1 reads LGHNA; CDR2 reads YSLEER. This CDR3 is built from 15 residues. The CDR3 is CASSPEGLRVYGYTF. For the CDR3, the DNA is TGCGCCAGCAGCCCAGAGGGACTCCGCGTCTATGGCTACACCTTC.

This chain connects TRBV27 to TRBJ1-1; TRBD1 might be the D (5 bases). This CDR3 is 15 amino acids long. The germline V and J ends were trimmed by 2 bases and 4 bases, with 14 bases remaining between them. The germline V gene encodes CDR1 MNHEY and CDR2 SMNVEV (reference sequence). The CDR3 bases are TGTGCCAGCAGTTTAGGCGCCGGGGGGGGCACTGAAGCTTTCTTT. Its translation: CASSLGAGGGTEAFF.

Notes on this clonotype: Germline is not matched at one junction end, which may reflect a read error. In DNA, the CDR3 is TGCGTCAGCAGCCAGACGGGCTGGGGGTGGGAGACCCAGTACTTC. It encodes CVSSQTGWGWETQYF. This chain joins TRBV4-1 and TRBJ2-5, with D possibly being TRBD1 or TRBD2 (5 bases each). Per germline, CDR1 MGHRA and CDR2 YSYEKL. The CDR3 sequence is 15 residues long.

The table lists this clonotype with a few counts. This could be a read error, since a much larger clone is one nucleotide away. The chain employs TRBV5-4 and TRBJ2-1; 14 nucleotides line up with TRBD2. The CDR3 spans 14 residues. Germline V gene lookup returns CDR1 SGHNT and CDR2 YYREEE (reference sequence). Trimming removed 5 bases from V and 7 bases from J; junction bases left unmatched: 2. CDR3 in DNA: TGTGCCAGCAGGACTAGCGGGGGGGCTAATGAGCAGTTCTTC. Translation gives CASRTSGGANEQFF.

This clonotype was seen only a few times. The genes are TRBV6-5 and TRBJ1-2, with D perhaps TRBD1 (6 bases). With 0 bases removed from V and 6 bases from J, the gap between germline ends came to 20 bases. Germline values: CDR1 MNHEY, CDR2 SVGAGI. There are 17 residues in the CDR3. The CDR3 region is CASSYSLDRRSMHGYTF. The CDR3 DNA reads TGTGCCAGCAGTTACTCCCTCGACAGGAGATCTATGCATGGCTACACCTTC.

This clonotype was counted a few times. The chain couples TRBV13 to TRBJ2-5; the D gene is possibly TRBD2 (7 bases). With 1 base removed from V and 3 bases from J, the gap between germline ends came to 18 bases. CDR1 is PRHDT and CDR2 is FYEKMQ in the germline V gene (reference sequence). The CDR3 is made up of 17 amino acids. The CDR3 spells CASSLARGGGAEETQYF. The CDR3 coding sequence is TGTGCCAGCAGCTTAGCACGGGGAGGGGGGGCGGAAGAGACCCAGTACTTC. Using reference TRBV13 and TRBJ2-5 for the parts outside the CDR3, the full variable domain is AAGVIQSPRHLIKEKRETATLKCYPIPRHDTVYWYQQGPGQDPQFLISFYEKMQSDKGSIPDRFSAQQFSDYHSELNMSSLELGDSALYFCASSLARGGGAEETQYFGPGTRLLVL.

The rearrangement uses TRBV6-1 and TRBJ2-1; TRBD1 matches at 7 bases. V lost 4 bases to trimming and J lost 0 bases; unmatched junction nucleotides: 6. The CDR3 is 16 residues long. The germline CDR1 and CDR2 sequences are MNHNS and SASEGT. The CDR3 coding sequence is TGTGCCAGCAGTGGGGGACAGTCGAGCTCCTACAATGAGCAGTTCTTC. It codes for CASSGGQSSSYNEQFF.

There are a few counts of this clonotype. The CDR3 DNA follows: TGCGCCAGCAGCTTGGCTCTGACAGACGACACCGGGGAGCTGTTTTTT. Its protein is CASSLALTDDTGELFF. The V call is TRBV5-1, the J call TRBJ2-2, with D tentatively TRBD1 (5 bases). Per the germline V gene, CDR1 is SGHRS and CDR2 is YFSETQ. The CDR3 runs to 16 residues. V dropped 0 bases and J dropped 3 bases, with 12 bases sitting between them.

This clonotype was observed a few times. The chain combines TRBV20-1 with TRBJ1-5, with 7 positions matching TRBD1. The length of the CDR3 is 15 residues. The trim removed 6 bases at V and 0 bases at J, leaving 8 bases unmatched. The germline gives CDR1 DFQATT, CDR2 SNEGSKA (reference sequence). DNA for the CDR3: TGCAGTGCCCCAGGGGGAGGCGTTAGCAATCAGCCCCAGCATTTT. This sequence encodes CSAPGGGVSNQPQHF.

This chain links TRBV2 with TRBJ1-1, with 7 positions matching TRBD1. Germline V gene data show CDR1 as SNHLY and CDR2 as FYNNEI. V trimming: 8 bases; J trimming: 6 bases; junction bases outside the gene matches: 9. This CDR3 contains 13 residues. The CDR3 bases are TGTGCCAGCGGGGAAGACAGGGTAGCTGAAGCTTTCTTT. It is translated as CASGEDRVAEAFF.

V and J are TRBV10-3 and TRBJ2-6; D gene ambiguous. CDR3 length: 14 residues. Trimming took off 10 bases at V and 0 bases at J, with 10 bases between the two ends. Looked up from germline, CDR1 is ENHRY and CDR2 is SYGVKD. CDR3 region: CATLVASGANVLTF. In DNA, the CDR3 is TGTGCCACCCTTGTGGCCTCTGGGGCCAACGTCCTGACTTTC.

V and J are TRBV23-1 and TRBJ2-2; D gene ambiguous. TRBV23-1 counts as an open reading frame of uncertain function. Trimming took 2 bases from V and 1 from J, leaving 8 bases between them. The CDR3 consists of 15 residues. The DNA for the CDR3 is TGCGCCAGCAGTCAAGTCGGCAGGAACACCGGGGAGCTGTTTTTT. It translates to CASSQVGRNTGELFF.

The rearrangement joins TRBV4-1 to TRBJ1-3; no firm D call. Trimming removed 0 bases at V and 4 bases at J, with 10 bases between. This CDR3 region has 15 residues. Germline-derived CDR1 and CDR2 are MGHRA and YSYEKL. CDR3 sequence: CASSQDSPSGNTIYF. CDR3 bases: TGCGCCAGCAGCCAAGACAGCCCATCGGGAAACACCATATATTTT.

This clonotype was seen only a few times. The CDR3 nucleotides read TGTGCCAGTAGTGACCTTATTGGACAGGGGGATGGCTACACCTTC. This encodes CASSDLIGQGDGYTF. The genes are TRBV19 and TRBJ1-2; 10 bases are a match to TRBD1. The CDR3 length is 15 residues. The germline V gene encodes CDR1 LNHDA and CDR2 SQIVND (reference sequence). V lost 5 bases and J lost 6; bases outside the gene matches: 9.

This clonotype turned up a few times. This chain connects TRBV7-8 to TRBJ2-5; TRBD2 might be the D (6 bases). CDR1 and CDR2 from the germline V gene are SGHVS and FQNEAQ. The CDR3 contains 14 residues. V was pared by 1 base and J by 5 bases, with 11 bases between. The CDR3 DNA reads TGTGCCAGCAGCTTAGAAGCAGGAGGGGAGACCCAGTACTTC. The encoded protein is CASSLEAGGETQYF.

This clonotype was seen repeatedly, ten times or more. The chain uses TRBV7-2 and TRBJ1-1; weak D call: TRBD1 (6 bases). CDR1 is SGHTA, CDR2 FQGNSA, per germline. Deletions cut 5 bases from V and 11 bases from J, with 15 bases between. This CDR3 region has 12 residues. The CDR3 coding sequence is TGTGCCAGCAGCCCTACAGGGATAGAGGCTTTCTTT. The encoded protein is CASSPTGIEAFF.

This chain connects TRBV7-9 to TRBJ2-5; weak D call: TRBD1 (5 bases). Trimming stripped 4 bases from V and 1 base from J, with 7 bases between. The CDR3 covers 13 residues. Germline assignment: CDR1 SEHNR and CDR2 FQNEAQ (reference sequence). Here the CDR3 DNA reads TGTGCCAGCAGCTCGGACATCCAAGAGACCCAGTACTTC. It yields the protein CASSSDIQETQYF.

The chain has TRBV5-4 and TRBJ1-1; a weak D match, TRBD1 (5 bases). Germline CDR1 reads SGHNT; CDR2 reads YYREEE (reference sequence). V was cut by 9 bases and J by 5 bases, with 17 bases left in between. This CDR3 is built from 13 residues. CDR3 protein: CATFGAGLTEAFF. CDR3 nucleotide sequence: TGTGCCACCTTCGGTGCGGGGCTGACTGAAGCTTTCTTT.

The rearrangement links TRBV6-5 to TRBJ1-4, with 7 bases aligning to TRBD1. Germline CDR1 is MNHEY and CDR2 is SVGAGI. The length of the CDR3 is 16 residues. J gave up 0 bases and V 10 bases, and 11 bases lay outside the gene matches. CDR3 protein: CATGRGNDPTNEKLFF. CDR3 bases: TGTGCCACAGGCAGGGGGAATGATCCAACTAATGAAAAACTGTTTTTT.

This chain joins TRBV6-6 and TRBJ2-1; tentative D call: TRBD2 (7 bases). The V end was cut by 2 bases, the J end by 6 bases, with 26 bases between. Germline V gene lookup returns CDR1 MNHNY and CDR2 SVGAGI (reference sequence). The CDR3 extends over 19 amino acids. For the CDR3, the DNA is TGTGCCAGCAGTTACGGTTCGAGAGGGGGGGCCTTTCGGCGCAATGAGCAGTTCTTC. This gives the protein CASSYGSRGGAFRRNEQFF.

CDR3 amino acids: CASSQDDGNYGYTF. Here the CDR3 DNA reads TGCGCCAGCAGCCAAGACGACGGGAACTATGGCTACACCTTC. The J gene is TRBJ1-2, the V gene TRBV4-1; D is uncertain. V lost 0 bases and J lost 2, with 7 bases in between. The length of the CDR3 is 14 residues. Per the germline V gene, CDR1 is MGHRA and CDR2 is YSYEKL.